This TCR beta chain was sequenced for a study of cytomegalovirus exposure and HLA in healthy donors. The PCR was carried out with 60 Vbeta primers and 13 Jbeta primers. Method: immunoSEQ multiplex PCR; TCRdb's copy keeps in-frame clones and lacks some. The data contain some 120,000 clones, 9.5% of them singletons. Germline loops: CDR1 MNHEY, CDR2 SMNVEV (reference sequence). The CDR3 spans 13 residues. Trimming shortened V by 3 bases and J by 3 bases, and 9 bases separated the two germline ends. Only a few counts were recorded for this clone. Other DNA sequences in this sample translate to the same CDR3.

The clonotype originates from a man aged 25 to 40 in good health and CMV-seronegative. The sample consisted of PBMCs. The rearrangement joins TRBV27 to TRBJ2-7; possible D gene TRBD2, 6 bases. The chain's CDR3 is CASSLGRYYEQYF. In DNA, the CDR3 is TGTGCCAGCAGTTTGGGGAGGTACTACGAGCAGTACTTC.